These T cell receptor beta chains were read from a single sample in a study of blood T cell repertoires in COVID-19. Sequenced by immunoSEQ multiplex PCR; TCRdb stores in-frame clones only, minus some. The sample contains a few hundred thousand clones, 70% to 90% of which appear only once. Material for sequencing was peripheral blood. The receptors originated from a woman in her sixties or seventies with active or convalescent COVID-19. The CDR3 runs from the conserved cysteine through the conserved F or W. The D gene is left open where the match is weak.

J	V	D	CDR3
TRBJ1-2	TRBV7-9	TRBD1	CASSRDRDYGYTF
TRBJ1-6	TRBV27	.	CASTLGGRNSPLHF
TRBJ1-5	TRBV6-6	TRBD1	CASRPTGGVRPQHF
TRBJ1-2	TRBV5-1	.	CASSLTRERSGYTF
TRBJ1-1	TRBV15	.	CATSGQAGDTEAFF
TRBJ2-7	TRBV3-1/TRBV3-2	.	CASSQDSGVPYF
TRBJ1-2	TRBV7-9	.	CASSPSTAYGYTF
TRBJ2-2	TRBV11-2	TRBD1	CASSLRYLRQGKATGELFF
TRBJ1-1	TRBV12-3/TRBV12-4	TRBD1	CATRGQGAEAFF
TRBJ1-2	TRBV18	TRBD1	CASSPDRVGYTF
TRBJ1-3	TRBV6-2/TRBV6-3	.	CASSYNGGNAAGNTIYF
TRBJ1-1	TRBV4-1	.	CASSQEIQLTEAFF
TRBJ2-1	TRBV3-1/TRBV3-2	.	CASSQKGAWNEQFF
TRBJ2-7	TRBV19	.	CASSSPGQISDEQYF
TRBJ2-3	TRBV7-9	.	CASSLGSGSTDTQYF
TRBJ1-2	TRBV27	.	CASSTDMFYGYTF
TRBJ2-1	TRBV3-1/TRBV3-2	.	CASSRGWGQFLGEQFF
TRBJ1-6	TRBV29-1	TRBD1	CSVRGTGNSPLHF
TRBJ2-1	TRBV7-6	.	CASRRYNEQFF
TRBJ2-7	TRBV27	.	CASSFGGTYEQYF
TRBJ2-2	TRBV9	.	CASSIGKNTGELFF
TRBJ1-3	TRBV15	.	CATSRDRAGNTIYF
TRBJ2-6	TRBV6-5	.	CASSSIENVLTF
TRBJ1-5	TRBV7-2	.	CASSWRGGGNQPQHF
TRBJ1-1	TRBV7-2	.	CASSSLTGVNTEAFF
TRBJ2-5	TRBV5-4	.	CASSLVLQETQYF
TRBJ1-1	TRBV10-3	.	CAIKTAGATEAFF
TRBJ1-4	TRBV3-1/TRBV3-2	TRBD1	CASSQDYQGAATNEKLFF